Listed below are T cell receptor beta chains from one sample, sequenced in a study of T cell repertoires in cytomegalovirus infection. Their target antigens are unknown. One entry per CDR3 protein, called by TCRdb with MiXCR from the reads. The data contain some 270,000 distinct CDR3 sequences, roughly a fifth of them singletons. The sample here was cultured PBMCs, taken from culture after CMV antigen stimulation. Receptors originate from a human donor in good health (CMV status not recorded). Some clones in this sample may be carry-over from other donors' samples. CDR3s include the opening cysteine and the closing phenylalanine or tryptophan. Fields, in order: clone size, D gene, J gene, V gene, CDR3 protein, CDR3 DNA. The D gene is left open where the match is weak. The listing skips clone size in some rows; elsewhere it reads once, few, many or a size class.

size: .
D: .
J: TRBJ1-5
V: TRBV11-2
CDR3: CASSSNVGSNQPQHF
DNA: TGTGCCAGCAGCTCGAATGTGGGGAGCAATCAGCCCCAGCATTTT

size: many
D: .
J: TRBJ2-1
V: TRBV7-2
CDR3: CASSLDQGSYNEQFF
DNA: TGTGCCAGCAGCTTAGATCAGGGTTCGTACAATGAGCAGTTCTTC

size: many
D: .
J: TRBJ2-2
V: TRBV7-2
CDR3: CASKKARSTGELFF
DNA: TGTGCCAGCAAAAAGGCCAGGAGCACCGGGGAGCTGTTTTTT

size: many
D: TRBD2
J: TRBJ2-1
V: TRBV7-2
CDR3: CASSQAGAPNEQFF
DNA: TGTGCCAGCAGTCAAGCGGGAGCACCCAATGAGCAGTTCTTC

size: .
D: TRBD2
J: TRBJ2-7
V: TRBV27
CDR3: CASSFMASGSYEQYF
DNA: TGTGCCAGCAGTTTCATGGCTAGCGGGAGTTACGAGCAGTACTTC

size: few
D: .
J: TRBJ1-2
V: TRBV7-3
CDR3: CVSSQGIGGYTF
DNA: TGTGTCAGCTCACAGGGAATCGGCGGCTACACCTTC

size: few
D: TRBD2
J: TRBJ2-2
V: TRBV6-2/TRBV6-3
CDR3: CASSYIWTSGELFF
DNA: TGTGCCAGCAGTTACATCTGGACTAGCGGGGAGCTGTTTTTT

size: .
D: TRBD2
J: TRBJ2-1
V: TRBV30
CDR3: CAWIAVSGRANEQFF
DNA: TGTGCCTGGATCGCCGTTAGCGGGAGGGCGAATGAGCAGTTCTTC

size: .
D: TRBD2
J: TRBJ2-3
V: TRBV24-1
CDR3: CATSAGAGGTDTQYF
DNA: TGTGCCACTTCAGCAGGAGCGGGAGGTACAGATACGCAGTATTTT

size: .
D: .
J: TRBJ1-1
V: TRBV10-3
CDR3: CAISGTLNTEAFF
DNA: TGTGCCATCAGCGGGACGCTGAACACTGAAGCTTTCTTT

size: many
D: .
J: TRBJ2-5
V: TRBV7-2
CDR3: CASSLNLGRRETQYF
DNA: TGTGCCAGCAGCCTCAACTTGGGGCGTCGGGAGACCCAGTACTTC

size: .
D: .
J: TRBJ1-5
V: TRBV10-3
CDR3: CAISAEQVNQPQHF
DNA: TGTGCCATCAGTGCGGAACAGGTCAATCAGCCCCAGCATTTT

size: .
D: .
J: TRBJ2-5
V: TRBV11-2
CDR3: CASSLAVSETQYF
DNA: TGTGCCAGCAGCTTAGCGGTATCAGAGACCCAGTACTTC

size: few
D: .
J: TRBJ2-1
V: TRBV14
CDR3: CASSHADSYNEQFF
DNA: TGTGCCAGCAGCCACGCGGACAGTTACAATGAGCAGTTCTTC

size: .
D: .
J: TRBJ2-3
V: TRBV4-3
CDR3: CASSRERLARDTQYF
DNA: TGCGCCAGCAGCCGAGAGCGTCTAGCGAGAGATACGCAGTATTTT

size: .
D: .
J: TRBJ2-1
V: TRBV19
CDR3: CASCISGTTDEQFF
DNA: TGTGCCAGTTGTATCTCCGGGACGACGGATGAGCAGTTCTTC

size: few
D: TRBD2
J: TRBJ2-1
V: TRBV12-3/TRBV12-4
CDR3: CASSPQSGRVQFF
DNA: TGTGCCAGCAGCCCCCAAAGCGGGAGAGTACAGTTCTTC

size: .
D: .
J: TRBJ1-3
V: TRBV4-1
CDR3: CASSQAGETGPFSGNTIYF
DNA: TGCGCCAGCAGCCAAGCGGGGGAAACAGGGCCCTTCTCTGGAAACACCATATATTTT

size: many
D: .
J: TRBJ1-1
V: TRBV4-1
CDR3: CASSQDGSGLSPEAFF
DNA: TGCGCCAGCAGCCAAGACGGTTCAGGCCTGAGCCCTGAAGCTTTCTTT

size: few
D: TRBD2
J: TRBJ2-3
V: TRBV20-1
CDR3: CSARVAGGSTDTQYF
DNA: TGCAGTGCTAGAGTAGCGGGAGGGAGCACAGATACGCAGTATTTT

size: few
D: .
J: TRBJ2-1
V: TRBV18
CDR3: CASSPPSHSYNEQFF
DNA: TGTGCCAGCTCACCACCTTCCCACTCCTACAATGAGCAGTTCTTC

size: .
D: .
J: TRBJ1-2
V: TRBV11-2
CDR3: CASSLEHRAGYTF
DNA: TGTGCCAGCAGCTTAGAGCACAGGGCTGGCTACACCTTC

size: many
D: .
J: TRBJ1-5
V: TRBV7-2
CDR3: CASSLGAGEYYQPQHF
DNA: TGTGCCAGCAGCTTAGGAGCAGGGGAATATTATCAGCCCCAGCATTTT

size: .
D: .
J: TRBJ1-1
V: TRBV7-6
CDR3: CASSNRDLRMNTEAFF
DNA: TGTGCCAGCAGTAACCGGGACCTACGGATGAACACTGAAGCTTTCTTT

size: many
D: .
J: TRBJ2-1
V: TRBV7-2
CDR3: CASREGRSSYNEQFF
DNA: TGTGCCAGCAGGGAGGGACGGAGCTCCTACAATGAGCAGTTCTTC

size: many
D: TRBD1
J: TRBJ1-1
V: TRBV7-6
CDR3: CASSVRGRDTEAFF
DNA: TGTGCCAGCAGCGTCAGGGGGCGCGACACTGAAGCTTTCTTT

size: .
D: TRBD2
J: TRBJ2-1
V: TRBV12-3/TRBV12-4
CDR3: CASSELGGRGYNEQFF
DNA: TGTGCCAGCAGTGAACTGGGCGGGAGGGGTTACAATGAGCAGTTTTTC

size: .
D: .
J: TRBJ2-5
V: TRBV5-1
CDR3: CASGVGDAETQYF
DNA: TGCGCCAGCGGCGTGGGGGATGCGGAGACCCAGTACTTC

size: .
D: .
J: TRBJ2-3
V: TRBV12-5
CDR3: CASGLGLTGVADTQYF
DNA: TGTGCTAGTGGTTTGGGCCTCACAGGAGTCGCAGATACGCAGTATTTT

size: few
D: TRBD2
J: TRBJ2-1
V: TRBV12-3/TRBV12-4
CDR3: CASGLRGGVGNEQFF
DNA: TGTGCCAGCGGACTGCGGGGAGGGGTAGGGAATGAGCAGTTCTTC

size: few
D: .
J: TRBJ2-1
V: TRBV12-3/TRBV12-4
CDR3: CASSFVVDEQFF
DNA: TGTGCCAGCAGTTTTGTTGTCGATGAGCAGTTCTTC

size: few
D: .
J: TRBJ2-1
V: TRBV19
CDR3: CASSIDRGEQFF
DNA: TGTGCCAGTAGTATAGACAGGGGTGAGCAGTTCTTC

size: many
D: .
J: TRBJ2-3
V: TRBV7-8
CDR3: CASSLVFPGVRTDTQYF
DNA: TGTGCCAGCAGCTTAGTCTTCCCTGGGGTCCGCACAGATACGCAGTATTTT

size: .
D: TRBD1
J: TRBJ1-1
V: TRBV20-1
CDR3: CSAYPRGRGNTEAFF
DNA: TGCAGTGCGTATCCAAGGGGGCGGGGGAACACTGAAGCTTTCTTT

size: many
D: .
J: TRBJ2-1
V: TRBV7-8
CDR3: CASSIHRIIFYNEQFF
DNA: TGTGCCAGCAGCATTCACAGGATAATCTTCTACAATGAGCAGTTCTTC

size: few
D: .
J: TRBJ2-5
V: TRBV11-2
CDR3: CASRLGTPWETQYF
DNA: TGTGCCAGCAGACTTGGGACCCCTTGGGAGACCCAGTACTTC

size: many
D: TRBD1
J: TRBJ2-3
V: TRBV28
CDR3: CASSPRGLGTDTQYF
DNA: TGTGCCAGCAGCCCAAGGGGGCTAGGGACAGATACGCAGTATTTT

size: many
D: TRBD2
J: TRBJ2-1
V: TRBV6-2/TRBV6-3
CDR3: CASSSRTSGRAKHIYEQFF
DNA: TGTGCCAGCAGTTCCAGGACTAGCGGGAGGGCCAAGCATATCTATGAGCAGTTCTTC

size: many
D: .
J: TRBJ1-5
V: TRBV18
CDR3: CASSNLHLEGRQPQHF
DNA: TGTGCCAGCTCCAACCTGCATCTAGAGGGGAGACAGCCCCAGCATTTT

size: many
D: TRBD1
J: TRBJ1-1
V: TRBV7-2
CDR3: CASSRRQGASTEAFF
DNA: TGTGCCAGCAGCCGTAGACAGGGGGCTTCCACTGAAGCTTTCTTT

size: .
D: .
J: TRBJ2-7
V: TRBV7-4
CDR3: CASSFFRQGYEQYF
DNA: TGTGCCAGCAGCTTCTTTCGGCAGGGCTACGAGCAGTACTTC

size: few
D: .
J: TRBJ1-1
V: TRBV12-3/TRBV12-4
CDR3: CASSLKGGYVAFF
DNA: TGTGCCAGCAGTCTCAAGGGGGGGTATGTAGCTTTCTTT

size: many
D: .
J: TRBJ2-3
V: TRBV4-1
CDR3: CASSQGSGPPEGDTQYF
DNA: TGCGCCAGCAGCCAAGGTTCCGGCCCCCCGGAGGGAGATACGCAGTATTTT

size: few
D: TRBD1
J: TRBJ1-2
V: TRBV6-5
CDR3: CASSYLRGLGVDGYTF
DNA: TGTGCCAGCAGTTACCTCAGGGGGCTGGGAGTAGATGGCTACACCTTC

size: few
D: TRBD2
J: TRBJ2-1
V: TRBV11-2
CDR3: CASSFTRARRASGSGISYNEQFF
DNA: TGTGCCAGCAGCTTCACCCGAGCACGACGTGCAAGCGGGAGTGGGATATCCTACAATGAGCAGTTCTTC

size: many
D: TRBD2
J: TRBJ2-2
V: TRBV7-9
CDR3: CASSLTPLAGAGELFF
DNA: TGTGCCAGCAGCTTAACCCCACTAGCGGGAGCCGGGGAGCTGTTTTTT

size: many
D: .
J: TRBJ2-7
V: TRBV7-2
CDR3: CASSPMPVYEQYF
DNA: TGTGCCAGCAGCCCCATGCCTGTCTACGAGCAGTACTTC

size: .
D: TRBD1
J: TRBJ1-1
V: TRBV6-5
CDR3: CASRRTGMNTEAFF
DNA: TGTGCCAGCAGGAGGACAGGGATGAACACTGAAGCTTTCTTT

size: .
D: TRBD2
J: TRBJ2-1
V: TRBV6-2/TRBV6-3
CDR3: CASRVPGLADNEQFF
DNA: TGTGCCAGCAGAGTACCGGGACTAGCAGACAATGAGCAGTTCTTC

size: few
D: .
J: TRBJ2-7
V: TRBV28
CDR3: CASRGGGPLPGQYF
DNA: TGTGCCAGCAGGGGGGGGGGCCCGCTCCCTGGGCAGTACTTC

size: few
D: .
J: TRBJ2-1
V: TRBV27
CDR3: CAGGTDLTYNEQFF
DNA: TGTGCCGGGGGGACGGATTTAACCTACAATGAGCAGTTCTTC